Reported below is one T cell receptor (beta chain). The clone's antigen remains unknown. No clone much larger than this one lies a single base away; base qualities are absent. Whole blood was collected in K2EDTA tubes by collaborating institutions according to the institutions' own protocols. For TCRbeta analysis, collaborator samples were shipped as frozen whole blood, as isolated PBMCs, or as DNA extracted from either sample type. The data stem from a study of blood T cell repertoires in COVID-19 (dated by TCRdb to about 2020). Broadly, across the study: The collaborator samples originated in the United States, Italy and Spain and spanned the acute and convalescent phases of COVID-19. The repertoires were released in a freely available public database intended as a resource for research on the immune response to SARS-CoV-2. Where HLA class I and class II types were available, the types were taken from metadata supplied by the sample provider, not from assay-based typing. The dataset comprised deeply sampled blood TCRbeta repertoires from subjects exposed to, actively infected with, or recovered from COVID-19. The sample metadata nearly always contained a de-identified subject ID, COVID-19 status, age in years and sex. Samples were obtained from the ongoing ImmuneRACE study (first 160 participants) and from 1,254 subjects provided by 6 global collaborators. The material from the prospective study consisted of cDNA or gDNA derived from T cells, B-cell-depleted T cells, or PBMCs.

TCRbeta CDR3 regions were amplified from genomic DNA using the immunoSEQ Assay, a bias-controlled multiplex PCR. Regarding the original processing steps: Nucleated cell counts per sample were estimated from amplification of reference gene primers within the assay. To quantify the absolute abundance of each unique TCRbeta CDR3 rearrangement, sequence reads were collapsed and filtered. Productive Simpson clonality was computed per sample as the square root of Simpson's diversity index over productive rearrangements. The clones in this table, taken by TCRdb from immuneACCESS, are in-frame only. Not every clone is retained; where verified, under half of the shortfall comes from an unresolved V gene, and the cause of the rest is unknown. The V and J calls and clone size come from that table; D and trimming were worked out from the DNA. The sample has 110,000 to 150,000 clones on record, 80% to 90% of them singletons. The ten top clones hold approximately 3% of the sample.

Overall results and qualifications from the work: The amount of clinical and demographic metadata varied by source and participant and was provided uncurated.

V lost 0 bases and J lost 1 base, and the count of bases not matched to a germline gene is 7. From cysteine to phenylalanine, the CDR3 is 16 amino acids long. Here the CDR3 DNA is all that survives: 48 bases in frame from base 1. The germline V gene encodes CDR1 SGHDT and CDR2 YYEEEE. This receptor was taken from a woman in her sixties with active COVID-19. The sequenced sample consisted of peripheral blood. The rearrangement combines TRBV5-6 with TRBJ2-7, with 7 bases matching TRBD1. The CDR3 region reads CASSLGPRQGSYEQYF. The nucleotide sequence is TGTGCCAGCAGCTTGGGACCTAGACAGGGTTCCTACGAGCAGTACTTC.